This record covers a single TCR beta chain. Antigen: not known. The time point was: patch test 1, 2 weeks after DPC sensitization. As to treatment: therapeutic diphenylcyclopropenone sensitization with weekly scalp DPC. These data belong to a study of human T cells and chemical hapten exposure. Study summary: Alopecia areata, totalis or universalis affected patients who were mostly female. Study findings and constraints: The formation of large CDR3 similarity clusters by expanded TCRs significantly exceeded that of controls. There was no change with DPC sensitization in TCRs above 1 in 1000 frequency. Patch test score was positively correlated with the counts of TCRs that had expanded at PT1.

Each CDR3 protein gets one entry after TCRdb re-called the RACE reads with MiXCR. Among 50,000 or so distinct CDR3 sequences, around 9.3% were seen once, and the ten largest hold around 4.5%. In germline, CDR1 is SGHRS, CDR2 YFSETQ. The ends lost 6 bases at V and 0 bases at J; junction bases unmatched: 10. The CDR3 totals 17 residues. This sequence originates from a woman between 50 and 59 years old with alopecia areata. Some clones in this sample may be carry-over from other donors' samples. Sequencing was performed on whole blood, taken in connection with sensitization to the hapten diphenylcyclopropenone (DPC). The genes are TRBV5-1 and TRBJ2-1; 9 bases fit TRBD1. DNA of the CDR3: TGCGCCAGCACTCCCGGGACAGGGTATTCCTCCTACAATGAGCAGTTCTTC. The encoded protein is CASTPGTGYSSYNEQFF. Full variable domain (rest looked up from reference TRBV5-1 and TRBJ2-1): KAGVTQTPRYLIKTRGQQVTLSCSPISGHRSVSWYQQTPGQGLQFLFEYFSETQRNKGNFPGRFSGRQFSNSRSEMNVSTLELGDSALYLCASTPGTGYSSYNEQFFGPGTRLTVL.